These 22 T cell receptor beta chains were all obtained from the same sample, sequenced in a study of blood T cell repertoires in COVID-19. Repertoires were generated with immunoSEQ multiplex PCR, while TCRdb's copy carries only in-frame clones and drops some. The data show 120,000 to 150,000 clones, about four fifths seen once. The specimen was PBMCs or T cells enriched from blood (not recorded which). The receptors were gathered from a man aged 35 to 55 with acute COVID-19.

This clone was found a few times. This rearrangement joins TRBV5-1 to TRBJ2-2; possible D gene TRBD2, 5 bases. From germline, CDR1 is SGHRS and CDR2 YFSETQ. With 3 bases removed from V and 3 bases from J, the gap between germline ends came to 9 bases. The CDR3 has 14 residues. CDR3 protein: CASSSGVYTGELFF. The CDR3 DNA follows: TGCGCCAGCAGCTCCGGGGTTTACACCGGGGAGCTGTTTTTT.

The chain employs TRBV4-3 and TRBJ1-1; unclear D gene. The V and J ends lost 0 bases and 4 bases respectively, with 12 bases between them. The CDR3 is 15 amino acids. From germline, CDR1 is LGHNA and CDR2 YSLEER. The CDR3: CASSQDQTRSTEAFF. CDR3 coding DNA: TGCGCCAGCAGCCAAGACCAGACCCGGAGCACTGAAGCTTTCTTT.

This rearrangement joins TRBV12-3 or TRBV12-4 to TRBJ2-7, with no clear D. The V gene lost 5 bases and the J gene lost 2 bases, with 4 bases spanning the gap. CDR3 size: 11 residues. CDR3 amino acids: CASSVAYEQYF. The DNA for the CDR3 is TGTGCCAGCAGTGTCGCCTACGAGCAGTACTTC.

This clone was counted between two and nine times. The chain joins TRBV28 to TRBJ2-7, with 12 bases that match TRBD2. The J segment lost 2 bases and the V segment lost 5 bases, leaving 7 bases of the junction unmatched. The CDR3 contains 16 residues. The germline CDR1 and CDR2 sequences are MDHEN and SYDVKM. The chain's CDR3 is CASSPRTSGKTYEQYF. Written as DNA, the CDR3 is TGTGCCAGCAGTCCCCGGACTAGCGGGAAAACCTACGAGCAGTACTTC.

This sequence joins TRBV2 and TRBJ2-1; D uncertain. The V gene lost 9 bases and the J gene lost 7 bases, with 16 bases spanning the gap. The CDR3 totals 13 residues. Germline V CDR1 and CDR2: SNHLY, FYNNEI. CDR3 amino acids: CASSTSPSNEQFF. The DNA for the CDR3 is TGTGCCAGTAGCACCTCCCCTAGTAATGAGCAGTTCTTC.

This clone was observed a handful of times. The rearrangement uses TRBV30 and TRBJ1-2; 8 bases fit TRBD1. This CDR3 is built from 13 residues. Germline CDR1 and CDR2: GTSNPN and SVGIG (reference sequence). J lost 4 bases, V lost 3 bases, and 4 bases had no gene match. CDR3 region: CAWRSTGVYGYTF. The CDR3 DNA reads TGTGCCTGGAGGTCGACAGGGGTCTATGGCTACACCTTC.

The CDR3 spells CASSLGTGRQFF. CDR3 bases: TGTGCCAGCAGCTTGGGAACGGGGAGGCAGTTCTTC. The chain combines TRBV5-6 with TRBJ2-1; the D gene is possibly TRBD2 (5 bases). V shed 0 bases and J shed 12 bases, with 10 bases lying between them. Germline loops: CDR1 SGHDT, CDR2 YYEEEE. The CDR3 is made up of 12 amino acids. The whole variable domain, remainder taken from reference TRBV5-6 and TRBJ2-1, is DAGVTQSPTHLIKTRGQQVTLRCSPKSGHDTVSWYQQALGQGPQFIFQYYEEEERQRGNFPDRFSGHQFPNYSSELNVNALLLGDSALYLCASSLGTGRQFFGPGTRLTVL.

The chain links TRBV7-2 to TRBJ1-3; no firm D call. CDR3 size: 15 residues. The V and J ends lost 2 bases and 0 bases respectively, with 8 bases between them. The V gene's germline CDR1 is SGHTA and CDR2 FQGNSA. In DNA, the CDR3 is TGTGCCAGCAGCTTAAGGCGGGCCTCTGGAAACACCATATATTTT. It encodes CASSLRRASGNTIYF.

The chain has TRBV7-9 and TRBJ1-4; 7 bases are shared with TRBD1. The germline CDR1 and CDR2 sequences are SEHNR and FQNEAQ (reference sequence). V lost 4 bases to trimming and J lost 8 bases; unmatched junction nucleotides: 7. The CDR3 sequence is 14 residues long. CDR3 nucleotide sequence: TGTGCCAGCAGCTATGGACAGGTCGAGGAAAAACTGTTTTTT. Its protein is CASSYGQVEEKLFF.

CDR3 in DNA: TGTGCCACCAGCAGGGGTGGACAGGGGCTGAATGAGCAGTTCTTC. Its translation is CATSRGGQGLNEQFF. This chain links TRBV15 with TRBJ2-1; the match to TRBD1 covers 9 bases. Trimming at V came to 3 bases and at J to 7 bases, leaving 7 bases not matched to a gene. The CDR3 consists of 15 residues. Germline loops: CDR1 LNHNV, CDR2 YYDKDF (reference sequence).

The chain combines TRBV13 with TRBJ2-7, with TRBD1 matching 7 bases. Germline V CDR1 and CDR2: PRHDT, FYEKMQ (reference sequence). This CDR3 has 15 residues. J gave up 6 bases and V 3 bases, and 11 bases lay outside the gene matches. This chain's CDR3 is CASSLNRGSLSEQYF. DNA for the CDR3: TGTGCCAGCAGCTTGAACAGGGGATCGTTATCCGAGCAGTACTTC.

The rearrangement joins TRBV9 to TRBJ2-7, with 15 bases that match TRBD2. There are 16 residues in the CDR3. Trimming removed 4 bases from V and 2 bases from J; junction bases left unmatched: 4. The germline V gene encodes CDR1 SGDLS and CDR2 YYNGEE. Written as DNA, the CDR3 is TGTGCCAGCAGCCGAGGACTAGCGGGAGGGACCTACGAGCAGTACTTC. Its protein product is CASSRGLAGGTYEQYF.

The chain recombines TRBV7-2 with TRBJ1-5, with D possibly matching TRBD1 (5 bases). Trimming took off 3 bases at V and 5 bases at J, with 8 bases between the two ends. This CDR3 spans 13 amino acids. From germline, CDR1 is SGHTA and CDR2 FQGNSA. CDR3 in amino acids: CASSFDRYQPQHF. The CDR3 nucleotides read TGTGCCAGCAGCTTCGACAGATATCAGCCCCAGCATTTT.

The gene calls are TRBV4-3 and TRBJ2-3; D remains ambiguous. Trimming removed 4 bases from V and 1 base from J, with 9 bases in between. CDR1 and CDR2 (germline): LGHNA, YSLEER. The CDR3 length is 14 residues. CDR3 region: CASSPGHGTDTQYF. The CDR3 nucleotides read TGCGCCAGCAGCCCGGGTCATGGCACAGATACGCAGTATTTT.

This rearrangement joins TRBV4-1 to TRBJ2-3; TRBD2 agrees at 10 bases. The V gene's germline CDR1 is MGHRA and CDR2 YSYEKL. The length of the CDR3 is 16 residues. V lost 6 bases and J lost 2; bases outside the gene matches: 8. The CDR3 bases are TGCGCCAGCAGAAACGGACTAGCGGTGAACACAGATACGCAGTATTTT. Translating it yields CASRNGLAVNTDTQYF.

J is TRBJ2-7 and V is TRBV25-1; weak D call: TRBD1 (5 bases). With 5 bases removed from V and 5 bases from J, the gap between germline ends came to 10 bases. This CDR3 is built from 12 residues. Per germline, CDR1 MGHDK and CDR2 SYGVNS. The CDR3 bases are TGTGCCAGCAGTCAGGGTTCTCACGAGCAGTACTTC. Its translation is CASSQGSHEQYF.

DNA for the CDR3: TGCGCCAGCAGCCAAAATCGGGGTGGGAGTTCACCCCTCCACTTT. Translation: CASSQNRGGSSPLHF. This chain uses TRBV4-3 with TRBJ1-6; D is uncertain. V lost 2 bases to trimming and J lost 9 bases, with 14 bases between them. The V gene's germline CDR1 is LGHNA and CDR2 YSLEER. The CDR3 runs 15 residues.

As to this clone: The same CDR3 arises from other DNA sequences in this sample as well. V and J are TRBV30 and TRBJ1-5; no definite D call. V lost 0 bases, J lost 4 bases, and 10 bases lay in between. The CDR3 sequence is 14 residues long. The germline V gene encodes CDR1 GTSNPN and CDR2 SVGIG (reference sequence). Written as DNA, the CDR3 is TGTGCCTGGAGTGTACTGGGGAGGAATCAGCCCCAGCATTTT. This translates into CAWSVLGRNQPQHF.

The V gene is TRBV30, the J gene TRBJ2-3, with 14 bases aligning to TRBD2. CDR1 is GTSNPN and CDR2 is SVGIG in the germline V gene (reference sequence). The length of the CDR3 is 16 residues. V lost 1 base to trimming and J lost 1 base; unmatched junction nucleotides: 1. The CDR3 bases are TGTGCCTGGAGTGGGGGACTAGCGGGAGGCACAGATACGCAGTATTTT. The encoded protein is CAWSGGLAGGTDTQYF.

The chain employs TRBV2 and TRBJ1-3; a possible D gene is TRBD1 (6 bases). The V gene's germline CDR1 is SNHLY and CDR2 FYNNEI. The ends were cut back, 6 bases at V and 4 bases at J, with 10 bases in the middle. The CDR3 totals 13 residues. The chain's CDR3 is CASRLDRGNTIYF. CDR3 DNA sequence: TGTGCCAGCAGACTAGACAGGGGAAACACCATATATTTT. The full variable domain, with the rest looked up from reference TRBV2 and TRBJ1-3, is EPEVTQTPSHQVTQMGQEVILRCVPISNHLYFYWYRQILGQKVEFLVSFYNNEISEKSEIFDDQFSVERPDGSNFTLKIRSTKLEDSAMYFCASRLDRGNTIYFGEGSWLTVV.

This chain links TRBV7-8 with TRBJ2-5; D not resolved. This CDR3 has 14 amino acids. Germline CDR1 SGHVS, CDR2 FQNEAQ. V shed 0 bases and J shed 3 bases, with 8 bases lying between them. In nucleotides, the CDR3 is TGTGCCAGCAGCTTAGCGGAAGCGAAAGAGACCCAGTACTTC. Its protein product is CASSLAEAKETQYF.

The chain couples TRBV24-1 to TRBJ2-3; D is possibly TRBD2 (6 bases). The CDR3 is made up of 15 amino acids. Between the trimmed V and J ends, which lost 3 bases and 4 bases, there was a span of 13 bases. Germline CDR1 and CDR2: KGHDR and SFDVKD. CDR3 sequence: CATSDPLSGADTQYF. The CDR3 DNA follows: TGTGCCACCAGTGATCCTTTATCGGGGGCAGATACGCAGTATTTT.